The rows below give T cell receptor beta chains drawn from one sample of a study of shared clonotypes between healthy human individuals. Using immunoSEQ multiplex PCR, the repertoire was profiled, and TCRdb retains in-frame clones only, with some absent. Counted here are roughly 1,500,000 clones, 95% to 99% occurring once; the ten biggest clones make up around 0.45%. The specimen was naive CD4+ T cells sorted from blood. Receptors originate from a man between 25 and 39 years old in good health. CDR3s include the opening cysteine and the closing phenylalanine or tryptophan. D genes are given only for firm matches. Clone size appears in some rows only: once, few, many, or a class for an expanded clone.

j_call d_call clone_size v_call cdr3_aa cdr3_nt
TRBJ2-3 TRBD2 . TRBV27 CASSPQRERNTQYF TGTGCCAGCAGTCCCCAGCGGGAGAGGAATACGCAGTATTTT
TRBJ2-5 . . TRBV7-8 CASSLVVEGGRRETQYF TGTGCCAGCAGCTTAGTAGTCGAGGGGGGGCGGCGGGAGACCCAGTACTTC
TRBJ1-4 . . TRBV11-2 CASSPDSYNEKLFF TGTGCCAGCAGCCCCGACAGTTATAATGAAAAACTGTTTTTT
TRBJ2-7 TRBD2 . TRBV5-4 CASSNAGGLGEQYF TGTGCCAGCAGCAACGCGGGGGGGCTTGGCGAGCAGTACTTC
TRBJ2-7 . once TRBV28 CASSLGGSKIHEQYF TGTGCCAGCAGTTTGGGCGGGTCCAAGATCCACGAGCAGTACTTC
TRBJ2-1 . . TRBV5-1 CASSLVLTLTSSGNEQFF TGCGCCAGCAGCCTGGTTCTTACCCTGACTAGTTCGGGCAATGAGCAGTTCTTC
TRBJ2-7 TRBD2 . TRBV10-2 CASGASGIYEQYF TGCGCCAGCGGGGCTAGCGGGATCTACGAGCAGTACTTC
TRBJ1-1 TRBD1 . TRBV4-3 CASSQITGVGENTEAFF TGCGCCAGCAGCCAGATAACAGGGGTTGGGGAGAACACTGAAGCTTTCTTT
TRBJ2-7 TRBD1 . TRBV5-6 CASSPDRRHEQYF TGTGCCAGCAGTCCGGACAGGCGACACGAGCAGTACTTC
TRBJ2-7 . few TRBV28 CASSLGRDYEQYF TGTGCCAGCAGTTTGGGCAGGGACTACGAGCAGTACTTC
TRBJ2-5 TRBD2 . TRBV7-7 CASRPKGGARETQYF TGTGCCAGCAGGCCAAAGGGAGGGGCGAGAGAGACCCAGTACTTC
TRBJ2-3 . . TRBV27 CASRKAWTDTQYF TGTGCCAGCAGAAAAGCGTGGACAGATACGCAGTATTTT
TRBJ2-1 TRBD2 . TRBV18 CASSARLAGYNEQFF TGTGCCAGCTCTGCCCGACTAGCGGGTTACAATGAGCAGTTCTTC
TRBJ2-7 . . TRBV6-5 CASSYGTRGTYEQYF TGTGCCAGCAGTTACGGAACTAGAGGCACCTACGAGCAGTACTTC
TRBJ1-4 . . TRBV5-1 CASSLGDGQNEKLFF TGCGCCAGCAGCTTGGGGGACGGACAGAATGAAAAACTGTTTTTT
TRBJ1-2 . once TRBV11-2 CASSFSPGRYGYTF TGTGCCAGCAGCTTTAGCCCCGGGCGCTATGGCTACACCTTC
TRBJ2-3 TRBD2 . TRBV11-2 CASSLELGGYTDTQYF TGTGCCAGCAGCTTAGAGTTGGGGGGGTACACAGATACGCAGTATTTT
TRBJ2-7 TRBD1 . TRBV2 CASSGLGQEIAQYF TGTGCCAGCAGTGGGTTGGGACAGGAGATTGCGCAGTACTTC
TRBJ1-1 . once TRBV7-9 CASTQVPGERAFF TGTGCCAGCACCCAAGTCCCGGGGGAAAGGGCTTTCTTT
TRBJ2-2 . . TRBV11-1 CASSSRRGNTGELFF TGTGCCAGCAGTTCGCGTAGGGGGAACACCGGGGAGCTGTTTTTT